The entry below describes one TCR beta chain. Its specificity is unknown. The junction shows a germline mismatch at one end, possibly a read error. This sample was taken from a study of neurological immune-mediated disorders. Findings and caveats of the study: No CDR3 amino acid sequences were shared by expanded clones across subjects, suggesting private repertoires in all groups.

The CDR3 loop spans 15 amino acids. Per the germline V gene, CDR1 is SGHRS and CDR2 is YFSETQ. The cDNA came from 5'RACE, which used 10-nucleotide random UMIs. Over 170 million TCR-beta sequences, together covering 15-18 subjects, were produced by every individual sequencing run that was carried out. TCRdb reprocessed the 5' RACE reads via MiXCR and lists one record per CDR3 protein. Of about 77,000 distinct CDR3 sequences listed, around a tenth were seen once; the top ten hold 1.5% to 2%. The sequence derives from a man aged 50-59 years in good health. The chain combines TRBV5-1 with TRBJ1-5; a weak D match, TRBD1 (6 bases). Material: PBMCs. The CDR3 protein is CASSPKGGSNHPHHF. The CDR3 nucleotides read TGCGCCAGCAGCCCAAAGGGGGGTAGCAATCACCCCCATCATTTT.